This T cell receptor (beta chain) was sequenced during a study of T cell responses to AZD1222 COVID-19 vaccine. Looking at the study overall: Second-dose recipients at about 4 or about 12 weeks were treated as one pooled group.

CDR1 is SGHRS, CDR2 YFSETQ, per germline. The CDR3 length is 14 residues. Trimming cost V 4 bases and J 8 bases, with 16 bases left between them. With regard to this clone: Its antigen is unidentified.

TCRdb keeps only in-frame clones here, not all; method: immunoSEQ multiplex PCR. The profile shows a few hundred thousand clones, more than 80% of them singletons. General study findings and limits: Most donors were white British and more were female, and clonal diversity was possibly underestimated.

The V and J genes are TRBV5-1 and TRBJ2-1; D possibly corresponds to TRBD2 (5 bases). The sequencing used peripheral blood, collected on day 0 of AZD1222 vaccination. The sequence derives from an adult in good health. This CDR3 is CASSRQGGRDEQFF. In nucleotides, the CDR3 is TGCGCCAGCAGCCGACAAGGTGGGAGAGATGAGCAGTTCTTC.